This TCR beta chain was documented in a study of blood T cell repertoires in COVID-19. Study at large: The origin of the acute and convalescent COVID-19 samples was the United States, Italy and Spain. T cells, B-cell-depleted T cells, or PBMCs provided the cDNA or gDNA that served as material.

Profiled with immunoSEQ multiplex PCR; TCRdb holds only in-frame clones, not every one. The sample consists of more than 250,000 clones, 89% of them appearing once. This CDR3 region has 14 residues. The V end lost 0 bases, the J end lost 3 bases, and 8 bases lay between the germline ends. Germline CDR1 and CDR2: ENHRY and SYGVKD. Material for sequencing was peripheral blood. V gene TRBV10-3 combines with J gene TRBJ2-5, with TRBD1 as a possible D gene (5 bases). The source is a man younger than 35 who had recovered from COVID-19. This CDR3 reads CAISESGREETQYF. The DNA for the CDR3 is TGTGCCATCAGTGAGTCTGGCAGGGAAGAGACCCAGTACTTC.